A selection of T cell receptor beta chains follows, all from one sample in a study of regulatory T cells in long-lasting Graves disease. TCRdb used MiXCR to reprocess the multiplex PCR reads, holding one entry per CDR3 protein. The table records over 500,000 distinct CDR3 sequences, 15% to 20% of them present only once. This sample was shared with a second study, whose subject was T cells in Graves' hyperthyroidism and ophthalmopathy.

This sample comprised peripheral blood mononuclear cells (PBMCs), obtained at new diagnosis, from a patient treated with antithyroid drugs. The receptor source for this set is a man younger than 35 with Graves disease. CDR3s include the opening cysteine and the closing phenylalanine or tryptophan. A D gene is named only where the DNA matches it firmly. Expanded clones get a size class; other rows say once, few or many, or leave the size out.

V	J	D	size	CDR3	DNA
TRBV3-1	TRBJ1-4	TRBD1	many	CASSLTRDRGREKLFF	TGTGCCAGCAGCCTAACCCGGGACAGGGGGCGAGAAAAACTGTTTTTT
TRBV28	TRBJ2-4	TRBD2	NA	CASSLLVLAGLGDIQYF	TGTGCCAGCAGTTTACTAGTTCTAGCGGGTTTGGGGGACATTCAGTACTTC
TRBV6-2/TRBV6-3	TRBJ1-2	NA	NA	CASSEGAGLNYGYAF	TGTGCCAGCAGTGAAGGGGCAGGGTTGAACTATGGCTACGCCTTC
TRBV9	TRBJ1-5	TRBD1	few	CASSSGGGQPQHF	TGTGCCAGCAGCTCGGGAGGGGGCCAGCCCCAGCATTTT
TRBV5-1	TRBJ1-2	NA	few	CASSLDRADYGYTF	TGCGCCAGCAGCTTGGACAGAGCCGACTATGGCTACACCTTC
TRBV5-1	TRBJ1-1	NA	many	CASSSASEGITEAFF	TGCGCCAGCAGCTCAGCCTCGGAGGGTATCACTGAAGCTTTCTTT
TRBV5-4	TRBJ2-2	NA	NA	CASRVIDGTGELFF	TGTGCCAGCCGTGTGATAGACGGCACCGGGGAGCTGTTTTTT
TRBV3-1	TRBJ2-7	TRBD2	many	CASSQGLRLAGGNEQYF	TGTGCCAGCAGCCAAGGCCTCAGACTAGCGGGAGGGAACGAGCAGTACTTC
TRBV19	TRBJ2-1	TRBD1	NA	CASSIAGTGTYNEQFF	TGTGCCAGTAGTATAGCCGGGACAGGGACCTACAATGAGCAGTTCTTC
TRBV6-1	TRBJ1-2	TRBD1	NA	CASTPQGADGYTF	TGTGCCAGCACCCCCCAGGGGGCGGATGGCTACACCTTC
TRBV5-1	TRBJ2-3	NA	NA	CASILGQSTDTQYF	TGCGCCAGCATCCTCGGACAAAGCACAGATACGCAGTATTTT
TRBV29-1	TRBJ2-1	TRBD2	NA	CSVSWDYGSSYNEQFF	TGCAGCGTATCCTGGGACTACGGGAGCTCCTACAATGAGCAGTTCTTC
TRBV20-1	TRBJ1-2	NA	many	CSAHGTVGHGYTF	TGCAGTGCTCACGGGACGGTGGGCCATGGCTACACCTTC
TRBV3-1	TRBJ2-3	NA	few	CASSRGIEGSTDTQYF	TGTGCCAGCAGCCGAGGTATCGAGGGTAGCACAGATACGCAGTATTTT
TRBV11-2	TRBJ2-1	TRBD2	NA	CASSSIRLSGSNHEQFF	TGTGCCAGCAGCTCAATCCGACTAAGCGGGAGTAATCATGAGCAGTTCTTC
TRBV28	TRBJ1-3	NA	few	CASSLDRTSGNTIYF	TGTGCCAGCAGTTTAGACAGAACTTCTGGAAACACCATATATTTT
TRBV7-9	TRBJ1-2	NA	NA	CASSKPFPPTTANYGYTF	TGTGCCAGCAGCAAGCCTTTCCCTCCCACGACGGCTAACTATGGCTACACCTTC
TRBV9	TRBJ2-7	TRBD2	NA	CASSVGTSGRSPSEQYF	TGTGCCAGCAGCGTGGGGACTAGCGGGAGGTCACCCTCCGAGCAGTACTTC
TRBV4-1	TRBJ2-1	TRBD2	few	CASSQAGGRDEQFF	TGCGCCAGCAGCCAAGCGGGAGGACGGGATGAGCAGTTCTTC
TRBV11-2	TRBJ2-2	NA	NA	CASSLVGADTGELFF	TGTGCCAGCAGCTTAGTGGGGGCTGACACCGGGGAGCTGTTTTTT
TRBV9	TRBJ1-6	TRBD1	NA	CASSVEDRVLHF	TGTGCCAGCAGCGTAGAGGACAGGGTGCTCCACTTT
TRBV6-1	TRBJ1-5	TRBD1	NA	CASRRQGSNQPQHF	TGTGCCAGCAGACGACAGGGATCCAATCAGCCCCAGCATTTT
TRBV20-1	TRBJ2-3	NA	few	CSASGTGGTDTQYF	TGCAGTGCTAGTGGCACAGGCGGTACAGATACGCAGTATTTT
TRBV28	TRBJ2-5	NA	many	CASSGRVVQETQYF	TGTGCCAGCAGTGGGCGAGTGGTACAAGAGACCCAGTACTTC
TRBV9	TRBJ1-6	TRBD1	few	CASSPGGSYNSPLHF	TGTGCCAGCAGCCCAGGGGGCTCCTATAATTCACCCCTCCACTTT
TRBV28	TRBJ1-1	NA	many	CASTLTQYFAEAFF	TGTGCCAGCACGCTGACACAATATTTCGCTGAAGCTTTCTTT
TRBV28	TRBJ2-2	NA	NA	CASATGTGELFF	TGTGCCAGCGCGACCGGGACCGGGGAGCTGTTTTTT
TRBV5-5	TRBJ2-2	NA	NA	CASSLYLPGELFF	TGTGCCAGCAGCTTGTATCTCCCCGGGGAGCTGTTTTTT
TRBV30	TRBJ2-4	NA	many	CAWSVDRNWNIQYF	TGTGCCTGGAGTGTTGACCGCAACTGGAACATTCAGTACTTC
TRBV28	TRBJ2-1	TRBD2	many	CASSLFGRAWVYNEQFF	TGTGCCAGCAGTTTATTCGGGAGGGCATGGGTTTACAATGAGCAGTTCTTC
TRBV11-2	TRBJ2-2	NA	few	CASSRGIGVYTGELFF	TGTGCCAGCAGCAGGGGTATCGGGGTGTACACCGGGGAGCTGTTTTTT
TRBV20-1	TRBJ1-1	NA	NA	CSARTLDPEAFF	TGCAGTGCCCGGACTTTGGATCCTGAAGCTTTCTTT
TRBV20-1	TRBJ2-1	TRBD2	many	CSARDLRELNEQFF	TGCAGTGCTAGAGATCTGCGGGAGCTCAATGAGCAGTTCTTC
TRBV28	TRBJ2-1	TRBD2	many	CASSNLPRGISSYNEQFF	TGTGCCAGCAGTAATTTACCGCGGGGGATCAGCTCCTACAATGAGCAGTTCTTC
TRBV7-9	TRBJ1-6	TRBD1	many	CASSTRRDRVGSPLHF	TGTGCCAGCAGCACACGCCGGGACAGGGTAGGATCACCCCTCCACTTT
TRBV5-1	TRBJ2-1	NA	NA	CASSRGTSHEQFF	TGCGCCAGCAGCAGAGGGACCAGCCATGAGCAGTTCTTC
TRBV6-1	TRBJ2-7	NA	NA	CASSLYTSSYEQYF	TGTGCCAGCAGCCTCTATACGAGCTCCTACGAGCAGTACTTC
TRBV12-3/TRBV12-4	TRBJ1-5	NA	many	CASSRTGLANQPQHF	TGTGCCAGCAGTCGGACGGGATTAGCCAATCAGCCCCAGCATTTT
TRBV6-2/TRBV6-3	TRBJ2-5	TRBD1	NA	CASSLQGWETQYF	TGTGCCAGCAGTTTACAGGGGTGGGAGACCCAGTACTTC
TRBV19	TRBJ2-1	NA	many	CASSIGNEQFF	TGTGCCAGTAGTATTGGGAATGAGCAGTTCTTC
TRBV6-1	TRBJ2-1	TRBD2	many	CASSQLAGGTGEQFF	TGTGCCAGCAGTCAGCTAGCGGGAGGGACTGGTGAGCAGTTCTTC
TRBV18	TRBJ1-1	NA	few	CASSPDWRTEAFF	TGTGCCAGCTCACCAGACTGGCGCACTGAAGCTTTCTTT
TRBV28	TRBJ2-1	TRBD2	many	CASTPGGSGIREQFF	TGTGCCAGCACCCCCGGGGGTAGCGGGATCCGGGAGCAGTTCTTC
TRBV7-9	TRBJ2-7	NA	NA	CASSLGRYKTWYEQYF	TGTGCCAGCAGCTTAGGACGTTACAAGACCTGGTACGAGCAGTACTTC
TRBV5-4	TRBJ1-1	NA	NA	CASSRAGAGTEAFF	TGTGCCAGCAGCCGGGCAGGGGCGGGCACTGAAGCTTTCTTT
TRBV7-3	TRBJ1-2	NA	NA	CASSSPRGGYTF	TGTGCCAGCAGCTCCCCGCGGGGCGGCTACACCTTC